The 8 T cell receptor beta chains in this list originate from one sample, sequenced in a study of blood T cell repertoires in COVID-19. Sequencing used immunoSEQ multiplex PCR; TCRdb keeps in-frame clones, though not all of them. The data contain under 300,000 clones, over 80% of them singletons. The specimen was peripheral blood. Receptors were obtained from a woman aged 40-49 years with acute or convalescent COVID-19.

The CDR3 nucleotides are TGTGCCAGCAGCCAAGGGGGAGTGCGCTCCTACAATGAGCAGTTCTTC. Amino acid sequence: CASSQGGVRSYNEQFF. The chain uses TRBV4-2 and TRBJ2-1, with D perhaps matching TRBD2 (5 bases). Germline V gene lookup returns CDR1 LGHNA and CDR2 YNFKEQ. Between the trimmed V and J ends, which lost 1 base and 0 bases, there was a span of 10 bases. The length of the CDR3 is 16 residues.

CDR3 residues: CASSPSGNTEAFF. The CDR3 DNA follows: TGTGCCAGCAGCCCCAGCGGGAACACTGAAGCTTTCTTT. The rearrangement links TRBV11-2 to TRBJ1-1; no reliable D call. CDR3 length equals 13 residues. Trimming took off 5 bases at V and 1 base at J, with 8 bases between the two ends. Germline CDR1 is SGHAT and CDR2 is FQNNGV.

The J gene is TRBJ2-1, the V gene TRBV24-1, with TRBD2 matching over 8 bases. This CDR3 is built from 16 residues. CDR1 is KGHDR, CDR2 SFDVKD, per germline. Trimming took 9 bases from V and 4 from J; bases not matched to a gene: 13. CDR3 region: CATGNTAGAVYNEQFF. In DNA form, the CDR3 reads TGTGCCACCGGAAACACAGCGGGGGCCGTGTACAATGAGCAGTTCTTC.

The genes are TRBV5-4 and TRBJ1-1; D might be TRBD1 (5 bases). Trimming took 6 bases from V and 4 from J, leaving 13 bases between them. From germline, CDR1 is SGHNT and CDR2 YYREEE (reference sequence). This CDR3 has 13 residues. The CDR3 region has the DNA TGTGCCAGCACCGTGGGCGGGGGCACTGAAGCTTTCTTT. It yields the protein CASTVGGGTEAFF.

This clone was picked up many times. This rearrangement joins TRBV19 to TRBJ1-5; the D gene is possibly TRBD1 (5 bases). V dropped 2 bases and J dropped 6 bases, with 14 bases sitting between them. The CDR3 has 15 amino acids. Germline CDR1 reads LNHDA; CDR2 reads SQIVND (reference sequence). CDR3 DNA sequence: TGTGCCAGTAGTATACGATCAGGGTGGTTTCAGCCCCAGCATTTT. It specifies CASSIRSGWFQPQHF.

The chain employs TRBV30 and TRBJ1-5; 12 nucleotides line up with TRBD1. CDR1 and CDR2 (germline): GTSNPN, SVGIG (reference sequence). The CDR3 sequence is 18 residues long. Trimming at V came to 0 bases and at J to 1 base, leaving 7 bases not matched to a gene. In nucleotides, the CDR3 is TGTGCCTGGAGTGTAGGGGACAGGGGGCCGGGGAGCAATCAGCCCCAGCATTTT. It codes for CAWSVGDRGPGSNQPQHF.

The chain uses TRBV29-1 and TRBJ1-5, with 7 bases that match TRBD1. Germline lookup yields CDR1 SQVTM and CDR2 ANQGSEA. The V segment lost 4 bases and the J segment 5 bases; nucleotides outside the gene matches: 5. CDR3 length: 13 amino acids. CDR3 sequence: CSVGDRVDQPQHF. The DNA for the CDR3 is TGCAGCGTTGGAGACAGGGTGGATCAGCCCCAGCATTTT.

This clone was counted a few times. The chain links TRBV19 to TRBJ1-5, with TRBD1 identical over 7 bases. The CDR3 consists of 17 residues. CDR1 LNHDA and CDR2 SQIVND come from the germline V gene (reference sequence). V trimming: 5 bases; J trimming: 6 bases; junction bases outside the gene matches: 16. The CDR3 DNA sequence: TGTGCCAGTAGTTGGGTCCTAGGGCAGGGGGGCGGTCAGCCCCAGCATTTT. It yields the protein CASSWVLGQGGGQPQHF.